The next 10 T cell receptor beta chains were all read from a single sample in a study of blood T cell repertoires in COVID-19. Some clones are missing from TCRdb's copy, which holds only in-frame ones; the method was immunoSEQ multiplex PCR. The data show 120,000 or so clones, around 87% seen once. Source material: peripheral blood. Receptors originate from a man in his fifties or sixties with acute or convalescent COVID-19.

V is TRBV19 and J is TRBJ2-7; 8 bases fit TRBD2. The germline gives CDR1 LNHDA, CDR2 SQIVND (reference sequence). CDR3 length equals 13 residues. The J segment lost 4 bases and the V segment lost 3 bases, leaving 2 bases of the junction unmatched. CDR3 amino acids: CASSMGLGYEQYF. For the CDR3, the DNA is TGTGCCAGTAGTATGGGACTAGGGTACGAGCAGTACTTC.

This chain uses TRBV6-6 with TRBJ2-2; D is unresolved. Germline lookup yields CDR1 MNHNY and CDR2 SVGAGI (reference sequence). V lost 0 bases to trimming and J lost 5 bases, with 4 bases between them. The CDR3 consists of 13 residues. CDR3 protein: CASSYSRTGELFF. CDR3 sequence (DNA): TGTGCCAGCAGTTACTCGAGGACCGGGGAGCTGTTTTTT.

CDR3 loop: CASRPRQGNTEAFF. CDR3 bases: TGTGCCAGCAGGCCCAGACAGGGGAACACTGAAGCTTTCTTT. The rearrangement joins TRBV6-6 to TRBJ1-1, with 7 positions matching TRBD1. The V gene's germline CDR1 is MNHNY and CDR2 SVGAGI (reference sequence). This CDR3 comprises 14 residues. The junction had 5 bases not matched to a gene; V was cut back by 6 bases and J by 1 base.

The rearrangement joins TRBV6-6 to TRBJ2-1, with D tentatively TRBD1 (5 bases). Trimming removed 0 bases from V and 7 bases from J, with 16 bases in between. Looked up from germline, CDR1 is MNHNY and CDR2 is SVGAGI (reference sequence). This CDR3 has 16 amino acids. The CDR3 DNA is TGTGCCAGCAGTTACTCGTTGTCAGGGCAGGGTAATGAGCAGTTCTTC. Its protein is CASSYSLSGQGNEQFF.

The rearrangement joins TRBV24-1 to TRBJ1-1; D is ambiguous. The CDR3 consists of 11 residues. Trimming removed 4 bases at V and 6 bases at J, with 5 bases between. Germline V gives CDR1 KGHDR, CDR2 SFDVKD. CDR3 sequence (DNA): TGTGCCACCAGTGAGTCCTCTGAAGCTTTCTTT. Its translation is CATSESSEAFF.

This clone was recorded only once. CDR3 amino acids: CATSNRRNYGYTF. CDR3 in DNA: TGTGCCACCAGCAACAGACGGAACTATGGCTACACCTTC. The chain uses TRBV15 and TRBJ1-2; D ambiguous. V was pared by 4 bases and J by 2 bases, with 8 bases between. CDR1 and CDR2 from the germline V gene are LNHNV and YYDKDF (reference sequence). The CDR3 loop spans 13 amino acids.

The V and J genes are TRBV19 and TRBJ1-1; the match to TRBD1 covers 8 bases. With 7 bases clipped from V and 4 bases from J, the junction kept 8 bases outside the gene matches. The CDR3 is made up of 14 amino acids. Looked up from germline, CDR1 is LNHDA and CDR2 is SQIVND (reference sequence). DNA for the CDR3: TGTGCCAGTACCCCGACAGGGGTGGGCACTGAAGCTTTCTTT. It translates to CASTPTGVGTEAFF.

This chain uses TRBV29-1 with TRBJ1-1, with D possibly being TRBD1 (6 bases). Trimming pared 6 bases from V and 0 bases from J, leaving 20 bases between. Germline values: CDR1 SQVTM, CDR2 ANQGSEA. The CDR3 loop spans 16 amino acids. The chain's CDR3 is CSVRTGIWDMNTEAFF. CDR3 coding DNA: TGCAGCGTCAGAACAGGGATTTGGGACATGAACACTGAAGCTTTCTTT.

The chain employs TRBV7-2 and TRBJ1-1, with D possibly being TRBD1 (5 bases). Per the germline V gene, CDR1 is SGHTA and CDR2 is FQGNSA. Between the trimmed V and J ends, which lost 5 bases and 5 bases, there was a span of 18 bases. There are 15 residues in the CDR3. The CDR3 here is CASSRGQGGRTEAFF. CDR3 coding DNA: TGTGCCAGCAGCCGTGGGCAGGGAGGAAGGACTGAAGCTTTCTTT.

J is TRBJ1-3 and V is TRBV5-5; D is uncertain. Germline CDR1 and CDR2: SGHKS and YYEKEE (reference sequence). The CDR3 extends over 14 amino acids. Trimming took off 1 base at V and 4 bases at J, with 9 bases between the two ends. The CDR3, as DNA: TGTGCCAGCAGCTTGAGAGTCGCAGGAAACACCATATATTTT. Its protein product is CASSLRVAGNTIYF.